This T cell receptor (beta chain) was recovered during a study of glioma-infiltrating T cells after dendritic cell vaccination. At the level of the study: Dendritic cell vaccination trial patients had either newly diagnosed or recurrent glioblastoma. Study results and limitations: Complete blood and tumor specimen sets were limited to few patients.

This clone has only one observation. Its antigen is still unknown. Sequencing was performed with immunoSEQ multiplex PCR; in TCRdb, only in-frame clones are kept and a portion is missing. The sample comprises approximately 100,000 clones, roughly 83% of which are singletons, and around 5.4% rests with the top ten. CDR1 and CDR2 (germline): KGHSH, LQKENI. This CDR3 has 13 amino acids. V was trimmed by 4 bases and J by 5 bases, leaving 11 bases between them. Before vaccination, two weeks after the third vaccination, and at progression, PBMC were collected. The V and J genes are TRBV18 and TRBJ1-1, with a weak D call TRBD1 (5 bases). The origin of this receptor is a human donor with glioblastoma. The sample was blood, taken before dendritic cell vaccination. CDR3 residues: CASSLQEKTEAFF. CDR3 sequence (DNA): TGTGCCAGCTCACTACAGGAGAAGACTGAAGCTTTCTTT.